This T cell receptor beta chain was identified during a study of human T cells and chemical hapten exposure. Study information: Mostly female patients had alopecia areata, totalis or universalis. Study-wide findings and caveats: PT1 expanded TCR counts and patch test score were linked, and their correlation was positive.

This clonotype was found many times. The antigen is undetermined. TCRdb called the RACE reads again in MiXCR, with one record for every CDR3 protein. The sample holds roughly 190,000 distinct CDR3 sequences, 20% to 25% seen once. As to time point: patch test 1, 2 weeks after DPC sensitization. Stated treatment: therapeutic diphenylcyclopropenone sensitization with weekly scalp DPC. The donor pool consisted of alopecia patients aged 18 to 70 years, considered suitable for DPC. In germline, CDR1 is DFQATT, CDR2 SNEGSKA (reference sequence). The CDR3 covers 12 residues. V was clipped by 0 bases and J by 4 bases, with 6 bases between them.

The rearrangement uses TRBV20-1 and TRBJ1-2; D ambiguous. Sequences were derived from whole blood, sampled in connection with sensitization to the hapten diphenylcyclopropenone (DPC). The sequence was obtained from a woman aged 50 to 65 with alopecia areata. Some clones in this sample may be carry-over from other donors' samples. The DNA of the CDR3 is TGCAGTGCTAGAGAAGTGGGCTATGGCTACACCTTC. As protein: CSAREVGYGYTF.